The T cell receptor beta chain under discussion was sequenced for a study of blood T cell repertoires in COVID-19. Across the whole study: Acute and convalescent COVID-19 specimens originated in the United States, Italy and Spain. Sample material is recorded as cDNA or gDNA derived from T cells, B-cell-depleted T cells, or PBMCs.

As processed by the authors: From reference gene primer amplification, estimates of nucleated cell counts were derived. Sequencing used immunoSEQ multiplex PCR; TCRdb keeps in-frame clones, though not all of them. V, J and clone size derive from that table, while D and trimming were established from the DNA sequence. This sample has around 180,000 clones, with 70% to 90% found just once. Germline V gene sequence: CDR1 LGHDT, CDR2 YNNKEL (reference sequence). This CDR3 has 17 residues. Deletions cut 3 bases from V and 0 bases from J, with 16 bases between. The chain employs TRBV3-1 (or the pseudogene TRBV3-2) and TRBJ2-3; TRBD2 might be the D (6 bases). The TCR sequence derives from a human donor with active or convalescent COVID-19. The donor label of this sample is uncertain. The specimen was peripheral blood. The CDR3 DNA follows: TGTGCCAGCAGCCAGGGACTCAGGGTGGGGAGCACAGATACGCAGTATTTT. It specifies CASSQGLRVGSTDTQYF.